This section outlines one T cell receptor beta chain sequence together with its context. The sample comes from a study of cytomegalovirus exposure and HLA in healthy donors. Amplification used 60 Vbeta primers and 13 Jbeta primers. Assay: immunoSEQ multiplex PCR; the TCRdb copy retains only in-frame clones and omits some. Among 130,000 or so clones listed, roughly 87% were seen once. The CDR3 consists of 14 residues. V dropped 9 bases and J dropped 6; count of bases not matched to a gene: 7. CDR1 is MNHEY and CDR2 is SMNVEV in the germline V gene (reference sequence). The V gene is TRBV27, the J gene TRBJ2-3, with 12 positions matching TRBD2. Sequencing used PBMCs. The sequence was collected from a woman aged 40 to 50 in good health and CMV-seronegative. CDR3 bases: TGTGCCAGTCGACTAGCGGGAGTATTTGATACGCAGTATTTT. Residues: CASRLAGVFDTQYF.